What follows are 23 T cell receptor beta chains derived from one specimen sequenced in a study of siplizumab effects on memory and regulatory T cells. The table came from immunoSEQ multiplex PCR; TCRdb's copy has only in-frame clones and leaves some out. The sample holds roughly 100,000 clones, approximately 94% seen once. What was sequenced was CD4+ T cells sorted from blood. The receptors shown here come from a human donor in good health.

The chain uses TRBV29-1 and TRBJ1-1; 8 nucleotides match TRBD1. The junction had 6 bases not matched to a gene; V was cut back by 5 bases and J by 4 bases. The CDR3 is made up of 13 amino acids. Per the germline V gene, CDR1 is SQVTM and CDR2 is ANQGSEA. CDR3 nucleotides: TGCAGCGTTCACAGGGGGTTTGGCACTGAAGCTTTCTTT. Its translation is CSVHRGFGTEAFF.

The chain recombines TRBV7-2 with TRBJ1-4; D is unclear. The V gene lost 5 bases and the J gene lost 6 bases, with 7 bases spanning the gap. This CDR3 has 12 amino acids. Germline V gene sequence: CDR1 SGHTA, CDR2 FQGNSA. The CDR3 nucleotides read TGTGCCAGCAGCGCGACCCATGAAAAACTGTTTTTT. This codes for CASSATHEKLFF.

V usage is TRBV7-9 and J usage is TRBJ2-7; 11 bases line up with TRBD2. V shed 5 bases and J 2 bases; nucleotides not matched to a gene: 8. The germline V gene has CDR1 SEHNR and CDR2 FQNEAQ (reference sequence). The CDR3 is 16 residues long. The CDR3 region has the DNA TGTGCCAGCAGCGCCCCCGGGACTAGCGGTACCTACGAGCAGTACTTC. This translates into CASSAPGTSGTYEQYF.

The chain combines TRBV25-1 with TRBJ2-3, with TRBD2 identical over 7 bases. CDR1 is MGHDK, CDR2 SYGVNS, per germline. The V and J ends lost 0 bases and 1 base, in that order; junction bases with no gene match: 7. The CDR3 is 17 amino acids. The CDR3 DNA reads as TGTGCCAGCAGTGAATATTTATCGGCGGGAGGCACAGATACGCAGTATTTT. Its translation: CASSEYLSAGGTDTQYF.

This rearrangement joins TRBV12-2 to TRBJ2-3. TRBV12-2 is annotated as a pseudogene. The CDR3 has 19 residues. CDR3 DNA sequence: TGTGCAAGTCGCTTGACTAAAGAGGCCGGGACGGCTAGCACAGATACGCAGTATTTT. Residues: CASRLTKEAGTASTDTQYF.

The V gene is TRBV9, the J gene TRBJ2-1, with 8 nucleotides matching TRBD2. This CDR3 contains 16 residues. In germline, CDR1 is SGDLS, CDR2 YYNGEE. The junction had 5 bases not matched to a gene; V was cut back by 3 bases and J by 0 bases. CDR3 sequence: CASSATSGASYNEQFF. The DNA of the CDR3 is TGTGCCAGCAGCGCCACTAGCGGCGCCTCCTACAATGAGCAGTTCTTC.

The rearrangement joins TRBV6-5 to TRBJ1-2; 7 positions agree with TRBD1. With V trimmed by 5 bases and J by 6 bases, 9 bases remained unmatched. CDR3 length: 14 amino acids. Germline V lookup: CDR1 MNHEY, CDR2 SVGAGI. CDR3 in amino acids: CASSMDRRNNGYTF. The CDR3 bases are TGTGCCAGCAGTATGGACAGGAGGAATAATGGCTACACCTTC.

The gene calls are TRBV19 and TRBJ1-1, with D perhaps matching TRBD1 (6 bases). The V and J ends lost 6 bases and 1 base respectively, with 15 bases between them. CDR3 size: 15 residues. Germline values: CDR1 LNHDA, CDR2 SQIVND (reference sequence). The CDR3 reads CASRSRGAGNTEAFF. The CDR3 DNA reads as TGTGCCAGTAGGTCCAGGGGCGCGGGGAACACTGAAGCTTTCTTT.

V is TRBV5-1 and J is TRBJ2-3; the D gene is possibly TRBD1 (5 bases). Germline V lookup: CDR1 SGHRS, CDR2 YFSETQ. Trimming shortened V by 2 bases and J by 6 bases, and 10 bases separated the two germline ends. CDR3 length: 13 residues. The CDR3 DNA reads TGCGCCAGCAGCTTATTCAGGGCGGATACGCAGTATTTT. It is translated as CASSLFRADTQYF.

This clone showed up just once. The rearrangement uses TRBV6-4 and TRBJ1-1, with D unresolved. The V gene lost 5 bases and the J gene lost 1 base, with 8 bases spanning the gap. CDR1 MRHNA and CDR2 SNTAGT come from the germline V gene. The CDR3 has 13 amino acids. The CDR3 spells CASSREQNTEAFF. The CDR3 region has the DNA TGTGCCAGCAGTCGGGAACAGAACACTGAAGCTTTCTTT.

The rearrangement uses TRBV7-2 and TRBJ2-7; D unclear. CDR3 length: 12 residues. The germline V gene encodes CDR1 SGHTA and CDR2 FQGNSA. The V end lost 2 bases, the J end lost 1 base, and 3 bases lay between the germline ends. DNA of the CDR3: TGTGCCAGCAGCTTAAGGTCCTACGAGCAGTACTTC. Residues: CASSLRSYEQYF.

This chain uses TRBV4-1 with TRBJ2-4; D is unclear. The V gene's germline CDR1 is MGHRA and CDR2 YSYEKL. V lost 3 bases, J lost 3 bases, and 9 bases lay in between. The CDR3 is 14 residues long. The CDR3 DNA is TGCGCCAGCAGCCATAGGGTAGTCAAAAACATTCAGTACTTC. Its protein product is CASSHRVVKNIQYF.

The rearrangement joins TRBV29-1 to TRBJ2-7; the match to TRBD1 covers 10 bases. After removal of 7 bases from V and 4 bases from J, the junction contained 4 bases not matched to a gene. The CDR3 covers 12 residues. From germline, CDR1 is SQVTM and CDR2 ANQGSEA. The CDR3 region is CSAWDRGYEQYF. CDR3 in DNA: TGCAGCGCCTGGGACAGGGGTTACGAGCAGTACTTC.

This chain joins TRBV5-4 and TRBJ2-5, with 14 bases identical to TRBD2. The CDR3 runs to 16 residues. Trimming at V came to 7 bases and at J to 3 bases, leaving 8 bases not matched to a gene. Germline values: CDR1 SGHNT, CDR2 YYREEE (reference sequence). The CDR3 DNA is TGTGCCAGCGGGGGACTAGCGGGGGCCGGGGAAGAGACCCAGTACTTC. Its translation is CASGGLAGAGEETQYF.

The chain carries TRBV19 and TRBJ1-5; D not certain. V was trimmed by 3 bases and J by 0 bases, leaving 6 bases between them. This CDR3 is built from 14 residues. Germline CDR1 and CDR2: LNHDA and SQIVND (reference sequence). This CDR3 reads CASSMRNSNQPQHF. CDR3 DNA: TGTGCCAGTAGTATGAGAAATAGCAATCAGCCCCAGCATTTT.

The chain uses TRBV10-3 and TRBJ2-6, with D maybe TRBD2 (5 bases). V lost 0 bases, J lost 0 bases, and 12 bases lay in between. This CDR3 spans 18 amino acids. The germline gives CDR1 ENHRY, CDR2 SYGVKD. The CDR3 reads CAISESIRRSSGANVLTF. CDR3 nucleotide sequence: TGTGCCATCAGTGAGTCGATCAGGAGGAGCTCTGGGGCCAACGTCCTGACTTTC.

This chain connects TRBV30 to TRBJ1-2; no clear D gene. Germline-derived CDR1 and CDR2 are GTSNPN and SVGIG (reference sequence). Trimming cost V 4 bases and J 8 bases, with 14 bases left between them. The CDR3 totals 12 residues. CDR3 DNA: TGTGCCTGGAATGGAGGGCTCCGGGGCTACACCTTC. Amino acid sequence: CAWNGGLRGYTF.

The rearrangement uses TRBV5-4 and TRBJ1-5; possibly TRBD1 for D (6 bases). The CDR3 consists of 16 residues. V lost 0 bases, J lost 9 bases, and 19 bases lay in between. Germline-derived CDR1 and CDR2 are SGHNT and YYREEE (reference sequence). For the CDR3, the DNA is TGTGCCAGCAGCTTGGTCCCCGGGGGGCGTTCTGGGCCCCAGCATTTT. Its translation: CASSLVPGGRSGPQHF.

This clone was seen just once. V and J are TRBV7-9 and TRBJ1-3; unclear D gene. V was pared by 1 base and J by 0 bases, with 13 bases between. CDR3 length equals 17 residues. Germline-derived CDR1 and CDR2 are SEHNR and FQNEAQ (reference sequence). The CDR3, as DNA: TGTGCCAGCAGCTTAGTCGCAGGAACGGTCTCTGGAAACACCATATATTTT. It yields the protein CASSLVAGTVSGNTIYF.

This clone appeared once. This chain uses TRBV9 with TRBJ2-3; D remains unclear. Trimming pared 1 base from V and 0 bases from J, leaving 9 bases between. The CDR3 has 15 residues. From germline, CDR1 is SGDLS and CDR2 YYNGEE. CDR3 region: CASSVSTESTDTQYF. The CDR3 bases are TGTGCCAGCAGCGTAAGTACGGAGAGCACAGATACGCAGTATTTT.

This clone has a handful of counts. Here the CDR3 DNA reads TGTGCCAGCAGCTTCACAGATACGCAGTATTTT. Translation: CASSFTDTQYF. This sequence joins TRBV7-9 and TRBJ2-3, with D unclear. CDR3 size: 11 residues. Germline loops: CDR1 SEHNR, CDR2 FQNEAQ (reference sequence). The V end lost 3 bases, the J end lost 2 bases, and 0 bases lay between the germline ends.

The chain employs TRBV7-9 and TRBJ2-5; D assignment may be TRBD1 or TRBD2 (5 bases each). The end of the DNA fits TRBJ2-7 better, so the J call may be wrong. The CDR3 is 14 amino acids. Germline CDR1 SEHNR, CDR2 FQNEAQ (reference sequence). CDR3 in amino acids: CASSPPGAVYEQYF. CDR3 nucleotides: TGTGCCAGCAGCCCGCCCGGGGCAGTATACGAGCAGTACTTC.

The J gene is TRBJ2-7, the V gene TRBV9, with D tentatively TRBD1 (6 bases). The CDR3 covers 14 residues. V lost 3 bases to trimming and J lost 6 bases, with 16 bases between them. Germline-derived CDR1 and CDR2 are SGDLS and YYNGEE. The CDR3 spells CASSEGVSGFEQYF. The CDR3 DNA reads as TGTGCCAGCAGCGAGGGGGTCTCGGGCTTCGAGCAGTACTTC. The whole variable domain, remainder taken from reference TRBV9 and TRBJ2-7, is DSGVTQTPKHLITATGQRVTLRCSPRSGDLSVYWYQQSLDQGLQFLIQYYNGEERAKGNILERFSAQQFPDLHSELNLSSLELGDSALYFCASSEGVSGFEQYFGPGTRLTVT.